The rows below give T cell receptor beta chains drawn from one sample of a study of blood T cell repertoires in COVID-19. The table came from immunoSEQ multiplex PCR; TCRdb's copy has only in-frame clones and leaves some out. This sample has a few hundred thousand clones; around nine tenths occur once, and the top ten carry under 9%. The sequencing input was peripheral blood. Receptor source: a woman in her seventies with active or convalescent COVID-19. Each CDR3 is given with its conserved first and last residue. A D gene is named only where the DNA matches it firmly. The size entry is marked missing in some rows and otherwise reads once, few, many or a size class.

v_call,d_call,clone_size,j_call,cdr3_aa
TRBV7-2,.,.,TRBJ1-6,CASSLRRAVPNSPLHF
TRBV6-4,TRBD1,.,TRBJ2-1,CASSVTGGGKKQFF
TRBV15,TRBD1,once,TRBJ1-1,CATSRTGGQVLGTEAFF
TRBV6-6,.,.,TRBJ1-2,CATRGGANNYGYTF
TRBV19,.,.,TRBJ1-6,CASSIRGRPGYNSPLHF
TRBV6-6,TRBD1,.,TRBJ1-6,CASSHRDRDNSPLHF
TRBV7-2,.,.,TRBJ2-1,CASSLSGGAYNEQFF
TRBV15,TRBD1,.,TRBJ2-5,CATSRLFGQGQETQYF
TRBV20-1,.,.,TRBJ1-2,CSAELYGYTF
TRBV29-1,TRBD1,.,TRBJ1-2,CSVGDSNYGYTF
TRBV5-1,TRBD1,.,TRBJ1-1,CASSLAPDRDFTEAFF
TRBV9,.,.,TRBJ1-4,CASSVPRAHPGVREKLFF
TRBV10-1,.,.,TRBJ2-7,CASSTGSSYEQYF
TRBV3-1/TRBV3-2,.,.,TRBJ1-2,CASSQDTGRDGYTF